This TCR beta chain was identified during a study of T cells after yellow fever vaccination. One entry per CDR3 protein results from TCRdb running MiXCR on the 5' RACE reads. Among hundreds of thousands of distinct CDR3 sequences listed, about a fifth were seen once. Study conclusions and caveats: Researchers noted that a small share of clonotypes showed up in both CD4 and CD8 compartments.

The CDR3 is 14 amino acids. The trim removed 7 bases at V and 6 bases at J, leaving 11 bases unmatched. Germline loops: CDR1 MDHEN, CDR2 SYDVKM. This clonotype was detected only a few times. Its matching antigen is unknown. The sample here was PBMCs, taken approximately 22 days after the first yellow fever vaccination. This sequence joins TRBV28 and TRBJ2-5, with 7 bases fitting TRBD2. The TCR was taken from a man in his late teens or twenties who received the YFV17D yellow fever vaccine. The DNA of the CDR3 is TGTGCCAGCAATTTTATGGGGGGGTCTCAGACCCAGTACTTC. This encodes CASNFMGGSQTQYF.